The entry below describes one T cell receptor (beta chain). Only in-frame clones appear in the TCRdb table, and some are missing; sequencing was by immunoSEQ multiplex PCR. The sample carries about 36,000 clones, 90% to 95% recorded once. The record originates from a study of T cell changes during pregnancy in multiple sclerosis. This sample comprised CD4+ T cells from peripheral blood mononuclear cells, obtained in the first trimester of pregnancy. The clonotype was recovered from a female donor with multiple sclerosis, enrolled in a pregnancy study.

CDR3 in DNA: TGTGCCAGCAGTTTACAAAGGGGGCAAAGGGAGACCCAGTACTTC. Protein product: CASSLQRGQRETQYF. J is TRBJ2-5 and V is TRBV7-3; 7 positions agree with TRBD1. CDR3 length: 15 amino acids. V was pared by 6 bases and J by 5 bases, with 12 bases of the junction left unmatched. Germline lookup yields CDR1 SGHTA and CDR2 FQGTGA.